Below, 29 T cell receptor beta chains from the same sample are listed, as sequenced in a study of blood T cell repertoires in COVID-19. The protocol was immunoSEQ multiplex PCR, while the TCRdb copy is restricted to in-frame clones and leaves out a portion. The table has roughly 290,000 clones, around 85% seen once. The sample taken for sequencing was peripheral blood. These receptors were obtained from a human donor with COVID-19, enrolled during active disease. The donor label of this sample is uncertain.

V and J are TRBV6-2 or TRBV6-3 and TRBJ2-7; 8 bases agree with TRBD2. The CDR3 is made up of 16 amino acids. V was clipped by 2 bases and J by 3 bases; unmatched bases: 9. The germline V gene encodes CDR1 MNHEY and CDR2 SVGEGT. The CDR3 is CASSYGSGGNLYEQYF. Written as DNA, the CDR3 is TGTGCCAGCAGTTACGGGTCGGGAGGGAATCTCTACGAGCAGTACTTC.

The CDR3 protein is CASSIGAGGPSNEQFF. CDR3 nucleotide sequence: TGTGCCAGTAGTATAGGGGCGGGAGGTCCATCGAATGAGCAGTTCTTC. The chain uses TRBV19 and TRBJ2-1; 8 bases fit TRBD2. This CDR3 has 16 amino acids. Germline trimming cut 1 base from V and 7 bases from J; bases unmatched to any gene: 9. Germline V gene data show CDR1 as LNHDA and CDR2 as SQIVND (reference sequence).

The CDR3 protein is CASCQGSTAYEQYF. The CDR3 DNA reads TGTGCCAGTTGTCAGGGCTCAACCGCCTACGAGCAGTACTTC. The chain couples TRBV6-6 to TRBJ2-7, with D maybe TRBD1 (5 bases). Trimming took off 9 bases at V and 2 bases at J, with 17 bases between the two ends. The CDR3 spans 14 residues. CDR1 MNHNY and CDR2 SVGAGI come from the germline V gene (reference sequence).

V is TRBV2 and J is TRBJ2-5, with 15 bases identical to TRBD2. Germline-derived CDR1 and CDR2 are SNHLY and FYNNEI. The CDR3 sequence is 16 residues long. V shed 6 bases and J 5 bases; nucleotides not matched to a gene: 7. CDR3 coding DNA: TGTGCCAGCAGGGGACTAGCGGGAGGTTTATGGGAGACCCAGTACTTC. Protein product: CASRGLAGGLWETQYF.

This clone was observed a few times. The CDR3 loop is CASSSRTQAGEQYF. The CDR3 DNA reads TGTGCCAGTAGTTCCCGGACCCAAGCGGGGGAGCAGTACTTC. This chain uses TRBV19 with TRBJ2-7, with TRBD2 matching over 7 bases. The CDR3 contains 14 residues. Germline V gene lookup returns CDR1 LNHDA and CDR2 SQIVND (reference sequence). V lost 5 bases and J lost 7; bases outside the gene matches: 11. Full variable domain (rest looked up from reference TRBV19 and TRBJ2-7): DGGITQSPKYLFRKEGQNVTLSCEQNLNHDAMYWYRQDPGQGLRLIYYSQIVNDFQKGDIAEGYSVSREKKESFPLTVTSAQKNPTAFYLCASSSRTQAGEQYFGPGTRLTVT.

The genes are TRBV19 and TRBJ1-1, with D possibly matching TRBD1 (6 bases). The germline CDR1 and CDR2 sequences are LNHDA and SQIVND (reference sequence). Trimming removed 5 bases at V and 5 bases at J, with 15 bases between. The CDR3 runs 14 residues. DNA of the CDR3: TGTGCCAGTAGTTCTCCACAGGGTAGTACTGAAGCTTTCTTT. It encodes CASSSPQGSTEAFF.

This clone was recorded only once. The same CDR3 is also encoded by other DNA sequences in this sample. V usage is TRBV19 and J usage is TRBJ1-1; 8 bases fit TRBD1. V shed 4 bases and J 5 bases; nucleotides not matched to a gene: 3. The CDR3 consists of 13 residues. Germline assignment: CDR1 LNHDA and CDR2 SQIVND (reference sequence). The CDR3 bases are TGTGCCAGTAGTACCACAGGGGGAACTGAAGCTTTCTTT. Translating gives CASSTTGGTEAFF.

The V and J genes are TRBV5-1 and TRBJ2-1; perhaps TRBD2 as D (6 bases). V dropped 1 base and J dropped 8 bases, with 13 bases sitting between them. CDR3 length equals 14 residues. Germline V gene data show CDR1 as SGHRS and CDR2 as YFSETQ. CDR3 loop: CASSLSGSPDEQFF. CDR3 DNA: TGCGCCAGCAGCTTGTCCGGGAGTCCGGATGAGCAGTTCTTC.

A single count supports this clone. This chain joins TRBV7-2 and TRBJ1-5; D is uncertain. The CDR3 totals 13 residues. Germline V CDR1 and CDR2: SGHTA, FQGNSA. V lost 4 bases, J lost 6 bases, and 10 bases lay in between. The CDR3 region has the DNA TGTGCCAGCAGCTCCACGGTAGCTCAGCCCCAGCATTTT. Protein sequence: CASSSTVAQPQHF.

This chain uses TRBV28 with TRBJ1-2; 7 nucleotides match TRBD1. Germline V gives CDR1 MDHEN, CDR2 SYDVKM. This CDR3 region has 11 residues. The V gene end was trimmed by 11 bases and the J gene end by 4 bases; junction bases not matched to a gene: 4. CDR3: CASQGRYGYTF. The CDR3 bases are TGTGCCTCACAGGGGCGCTATGGCTACACCTTC.

This rearrangement joins TRBV28 to TRBJ1-3, with D tentatively TRBD1 (5 bases). Between the trimmed V and J ends, which lost 3 bases and 0 bases, there was a span of 15 bases. Germline assignment: CDR1 MDHEN and CDR2 SYDVKM. This CDR3 contains 17 residues. The CDR3 coding sequence is TGTGCCAGCAGTTTGGGACTCGGCCGACGCTCTGGAAACACCATATATTTT. Residues: CASSLGLGRRSGNTIYF. Based on the CDR3 plus reference TRBV28 and TRBJ1-3, the full variable domain is DVKVTQSSRYLVKRTGEKVFLECVQDMDHENMFWYRQDPGLGLRLIYFSYDVKMKEKGDIPEGYSVSREKKERFSLILESASTNQTSMYLCASSLGLGRRSGNTIYFGEGSWLTVV.

This sequence joins TRBV30 and TRBJ1-3; D perhaps matches TRBD1 (6 bases). The germline V gene has CDR1 GTSNPN and CDR2 SVGIG (reference sequence). The V end lost 7 bases, the J end lost 5 bases, and 15 bases lay between the germline ends. This CDR3 spans 13 amino acids. CDR3 in amino acids: CASGQLRRNTIYF. As DNA, the CDR3 is TGTGCCTCCGGACAGCTGAGGAGAAACACCATATATTTT.

The chain employs TRBV14 and TRBJ1-3, with D unresolved. Germline V lookup: CDR1 SGHDN, CDR2 FVKESK. V shed 2 bases and J shed 0 bases, with 5 bases lying between them. CDR3 size: 14 residues. The CDR3 loop is CASSQYISGNTIYF. The CDR3 DNA reads as TGTGCCAGCAGCCAATATATCTCTGGAAACACCATATATTTT.

J is TRBJ1-2 and V is TRBV6-5, with 8 bases fitting TRBD1. After removal of 5 bases from V and 5 bases from J, the junction contained 4 bases not matched to a gene. CDR1 is MNHEY and CDR2 is SVGAGI in the germline V gene. The CDR3 is made up of 13 amino acids. CDR3 bases: TGTGCCAGCAGTCTACAGGGGGTGTATGGCTACACCTTC. Encoded protein: CASSLQGVYGYTF.

The chain links TRBV10-3 to TRBJ1-1; D is possibly TRBD1 (5 bases). The CDR3 contains 14 residues. Germline-derived CDR1 and CDR2 are ENHRY and SYGVKD. Between the trimmed V and J ends, which lost 5 bases and 0 bases, there was a span of 10 bases. For the CDR3, the DNA is TGTGCCATCAGTACCAGACAGTTGAACACTGAAGCTTTCTTT. It translates to CAISTRQLNTEAFF.

This rearrangement joins TRBV11-2 to TRBJ2-1; 11 bases fit TRBD2. V trimming: 6 bases; J trimming: 10 bases; junction bases outside the gene matches: 8. The CDR3 length is 14 residues. Germline assignment: CDR1 SGHAT and CDR2 FQNNGV. CDR3 bases: TGTGCCAGCAGGTTACTAGCGGGAGTAGGGGAGCAGTTCTTC. Its protein product is CASRLLAGVGEQFF.

The V and J genes are TRBV6-2 or TRBV6-3 and TRBJ1-6; TRBD1 aligns across 10 bases. In germline, CDR1 is MNHEY, CDR2 SVGEGT. V dropped 4 bases and J dropped 10; count of bases not matched to a gene: 4. CDR3 length: 14 residues. CDR3 residues: CASSSGTGASPLHF. The CDR3 nucleotides are TGTGCCAGCAGTTCCGGGACAGGGGCCTCACCCCTCCACTTT.

V usage is TRBV28 and J usage is TRBJ1-5; D is perhaps TRBD1 (6 bases). CDR3 length: 14 residues. The germline gives CDR1 MDHEN, CDR2 SYDVKM. Between the trimmed V and J ends, which lost 5 bases and 5 bases, there was a span of 13 bases. The CDR3 DNA sequence: TGTGCCAGCAGTCCAACAGCAGGGGATCAGCCCCAGCATTTT. The encoded protein is CASSPTAGDQPQHF.

The chain combines TRBV6-9 with TRBJ2-7; TRBD1 matches at 9 bases. CDR1 and CDR2 (germline): MNHGY, SVAAGI. The CDR3 extends over 15 amino acids. V lost 6 bases, J lost 3 bases, and 9 bases stayed unmatched. CDR3: CASRSPGTGLYEQYF. The CDR3 region has the DNA TGTGCCAGCAGAAGTCCCGGGACAGGGCTCTACGAGCAGTACTTC.

The J gene is TRBJ1-4, the V gene TRBV11-2; D perhaps matches TRBD1 (6 bases). Germline CDR1 and CDR2: SGHAT and FQNNGV. The ends were cut back, 0 bases at V and 11 bases at J, with 16 bases in the middle. The CDR3 loop spans 15 amino acids. CDR3: CASSLESFSQGKLFF. The CDR3, as DNA: TGTGCCAGCAGCTTAGAGAGTTTCAGCCAGGGGAAACTGTTTTTT.

In its sample, this clone was seen once. The chain carries TRBV9 and TRBJ1-2, with D maybe TRBD1 (5 bases). Deletions cut 1 base from V and 1 base from J, with 17 bases between. This CDR3 has 17 residues. Germline V gene sequence: CDR1 SGDLS, CDR2 YYNGEE. CDR3 in DNA: TGTGCCAGCAGCGTAACGGCAGGGCCGTGGTATAACTATGGCTACACCTTC. It specifies CASSVTAGPWYNYGYTF.

The chain carries TRBV6-1 and TRBJ1-4; D is possibly TRBD1 (6 bases). CDR1 and CDR2 (germline): MNHNS, SASEGT. The V end was cut by 3 bases, the J end by 7 bases, with 15 bases between. This CDR3 spans 15 amino acids. The CDR3 bases are TGTGCCAGCAGTGAGGGGGCGAGAGGGGTTGAAAAACTGTTTTTT. It codes for CASSEGARGVEKLFF.

The V call is TRBV19, the J call TRBJ2-7, with 10 bases identical to TRBD1. The CDR3 covers 13 residues. J was trimmed by 5 bases and V by 6 bases; bases with no gene match: 4. The V gene's germline CDR1 is LNHDA and CDR2 SQIVND (reference sequence). The DNA of the CDR3 is TGTGCCAGTAGCCTGACAGGGGGCCACGAGCAGTACTTC. This encodes CASSLTGGHEQYF.

The V gene is TRBV12-3 or TRBV12-4, the J gene TRBJ2-1; D is perhaps TRBD2 (6 bases). With 5 bases removed from V and 6 bases from J, the gap between germline ends came to 8 bases. The CDR3 loop spans 12 amino acids. CDR3 coding DNA: TGTGCCAGCAGTCGCGGGGTCAATGAGCAGTTCTTC. This gives the protein CASSRGVNEQFF.

This chain connects TRBV5-6 to TRBJ2-1, with D unclear. The V and J ends lost 1 base and 4 bases respectively, with 15 bases between them. This CDR3 spans 16 amino acids. CDR1 SGHDT and CDR2 YYEEEE come from the germline V gene. CDR3 amino acids: CASSLRPRSGYNEQFF. CDR3 DNA: TGTGCCAGCAGCTTGAGGCCGCGCTCCGGGTACAATGAGCAGTTCTTC.

The chain couples TRBV4-3 to TRBJ2-6, with D perhaps TRBD2 (6 bases). The CDR3 spans 18 residues. V dropped 0 bases and J dropped 2 bases, with 14 bases sitting between them. CDR1 and CDR2 (germline): LGHNA, YSLEER. The CDR3 here is CASSQDGPRGAGANVLTF. The CDR3, as DNA: TGCGCCAGCAGCCAAGATGGGCCCCGCGGGGCTGGGGCCAACGTCCTGACTTTC.

This chain uses TRBV20-1 with TRBJ2-1; perhaps TRBD1 as D (5 bases). The CDR3 loop spans 10 amino acids. Germline V gives CDR1 DFQATT, CDR2 SNEGSKA (reference sequence). V was pared by 6 bases and J by 13 bases, with 13 bases between. The CDR3 DNA reads TGCAGTGCCCCGATGGGGCAACAGTTCTTC. It is translated as CSAPMGQQFF.

The V gene is TRBV6-5, the J gene TRBJ2-1; 7 bases fit TRBD2. The germline gives CDR1 MNHEY, CDR2 SVGAGI. This CDR3 comprises 15 residues. V shed 5 bases, J shed 2 bases, and the junction held 6 bases outside the gene matches. The CDR3 bases are TGTGCCAGCAGTCGGGCGGGGGAGGCCTACAATGAGCAGTTCTTC. It codes for CASSRAGEAYNEQFF.

The chain employs TRBV5-1 and TRBJ1-1; perhaps TRBD1 as D (6 bases). The CDR3 length is 14 residues. The V gene lost 3 bases and the J gene lost 3 bases, with 12 bases spanning the gap. CDR1 and CDR2 from the germline V gene are SGHRS and YFSETQ. For the CDR3, the DNA is TGCGCCAGCAGCTCTCAGGGGCCAGACACTGAAGCTTTCTTT. This codes for CASSSQGPDTEAFF.